These 9 T cell receptor beta chains were all obtained from the same sample, sequenced in a study of blood T cell repertoires in COVID-19. Repertoires were generated with immunoSEQ multiplex PCR, while TCRdb's copy carries only in-frame clones and drops some. Among tens of thousands of clones listed, 84% were seen once. Sample: peripheral blood. The origin of the receptors is a man aged 50 to 59 with COVID-19, enrolled during active disease.

The chain recombines TRBV24-1 with TRBJ2-3, with 9 bases lining up with TRBD1. Looked up from germline, CDR1 is KGHDR and CDR2 is SFDVKD. The CDR3 has 13 amino acids. V lost 2 bases, J lost 10 bases, and 3 bases stayed unmatched. CDR3 in amino acids: CATSDSGTGSQYF. CDR3 nucleotides: TGTGCCACCAGTGATTCCGGGACAGGGTCGCAGTATTTT.

The genes are TRBV6-2 or TRBV6-3 and TRBJ1-2; 8 bases line up with TRBD1. V trimming: 2 bases; J trimming: 5 bases; junction bases outside the gene matches: 7. The CDR3 length is 15 residues. CDR1 and CDR2 (germline): MNHEY, SVGEGT. CDR3 in DNA: TGTGCCAGCAGTTACCCTACGACAGGGGAATATGGCTACACCTTC. Encoded protein: CASSYPTTGEYGYTF.

V usage is TRBV9 and J usage is TRBJ1-3; 9 nucleotides line up with TRBD1. V was pared by 0 bases and J by 3 bases, with 4 bases of the junction left unmatched. CDR1 is SGDLS, CDR2 YYNGEE, per germline. This CDR3 contains 16 residues. This chain's CDR3 is CASSVGTGVFGNTIYF. In DNA, the CDR3 is TGTGCCAGCAGCGTAGGGACAGGGGTTTTTGGAAACACCATATATTTT.

The rearrangement uses TRBV7-9 and TRBJ2-1, with 9 bases matching TRBD1. Germline CDR1 SEHNR, CDR2 FQNEAQ (reference sequence). The CDR3 spans 17 residues. V gave up 4 bases and J gave up 4 bases; unmatched junction bases: 11. This CDR3 reads CASSSPPTGGEYNEQFF. CDR3 DNA sequence: TGTGCCAGCAGCTCCCCCCCGACAGGGGGAGAATACAATGAGCAGTTCTTC.

V and J are TRBV6-6 and TRBJ2-7, with TRBD2 matching over 9 bases. Germline loops: CDR1 MNHNY, CDR2 SVGAGI (reference sequence). This CDR3 has 15 amino acids. With 0 bases clipped from V and 6 bases from J, the junction kept 6 bases outside the gene matches. The CDR3 sequence is CASSYSWRGGSEQYF. The CDR3, as DNA: TGTGCCAGCAGTTACTCCTGGCGGGGGGGCTCCGAGCAGTACTTC.

The rearrangement links TRBV24-1 to TRBJ2-1; 9 bases fit TRBD1. The J segment lost 5 bases and the V segment lost 3 bases, leaving 7 bases of the junction unmatched. The CDR3 length is 16 residues. Germline CDR1 KGHDR, CDR2 SFDVKD. The DNA for the CDR3 is TGTGCCACCAGTGATCCCGGGACAGGGATAAACAATGAGCAGTTCTTC. Translating it yields CATSDPGTGINNEQFF.

The V gene is TRBV7-9, the J gene TRBJ2-3; 7 bases line up with TRBD1. The germline V gene encodes CDR1 SEHNR and CDR2 FQNEAQ (reference sequence). J was trimmed by 1 base and V by 0 bases; bases with no gene match: 1. CDR3 length: 15 residues. Here the CDR3 reads CASSLAGTGTDTQYF. The CDR3 DNA sequence: TGTGCCAGCAGCTTAGCGGGGACAGGCACAGATACGCAGTATTTT.

This clone occurred once. The chain couples TRBV18 to TRBJ1-3; D possibly corresponds to TRBD1 (6 bases). Germline V gene lookup returns CDR1 KGHSH and CDR2 LQKENI. This CDR3 spans 16 amino acids. Deletions cut 2 bases from V and 3 bases from J, with 14 bases between. Here the CDR3 reads CASSPSTGLFGNTIYF. CDR3 bases: TGTGCCAGCTCACCATCCACAGGGCTTTTTGGAAACACCATATATTTT.

The rearrangement uses TRBV27 and TRBJ1-2; D is perhaps TRBD1 (6 bases). This CDR3 region has 23 residues. The germline V and J ends were trimmed by 2 bases and 4 bases, with 38 bases remaining between them. Germline lookup yields CDR1 MNHEY and CDR2 SMNVEV (reference sequence). Here the CDR3 DNA reads TGTGCCAGCAGTTTAAGGCGGGGGGCAGGGGTTCGCCCTACAACTATGGGGTTCTATGGCTACACCTTC. This translates into CASSLRRGAGVRPTTMGFYGYTF.